Detailed here is one TCR beta chain. Then a second PCR, running about 6 to 11 cycles, was carried out with a sample-barcoded 5' primer and a J-beta primer mix. MiXCR, run by TCRdb on the 5' RACE reads, gives a single entry per CDR3 protein. Among about 1,500,000 distinct CDR3 sequences listed, 25% to 30% were seen once. This specimen comes from a study of blood T cells in healthy people across ages. From germline, CDR1 is MGHDK and CDR2 SYGVNS. V lost 5 bases, J lost 5 bases, and 8 bases stayed unmatched. The CDR3 totals 14 residues. Sequenced sample: blood. The chain employs TRBV25-1 and TRBJ1-2; 7 positions match TRBD1. This receptor was obtained from a woman in her twenties or thirties in good health. The CDR3 is CASSKGQSLYGYTF. The DNA for the CDR3 is TGTGCCAGCAGTAAGGGACAGTCGCTTTATGGCTACACCTTC.